This TCR beta chain comes out of a study of blood T cells in healthy people across ages. A sample-barcoded 5' primer and a J-beta primer mix were used in a second PCR of roughly 7 to 11 cycles. TCRdb independently ran MiXCR on the 5' RACE reads; one entry per CDR3 protein. Of more than 500,000 distinct CDR3 sequences in the sample, 25% to 35% are singletons; the top ten hold approximately 3.6%. Germline CDR1 MNHNS, CDR2 SASEGT. This CDR3 spans 17 amino acids. The trim removed 4 bases at V and 0 bases at J, leaving 11 bases unmatched. With respect to this clonotype: Its antigen is undetermined.

General observations from the study: Significant beta diversity loss was already apparent by age approximately 38, declining roughly linearly.

These data were also filed under a second study, of T cells of mothers and their children.

This receptor was taken from a boy between 2 and 10 years old in good health. The rearrangement uses TRBV6-1 and TRBJ2-5, with 7 bases that match TRBD2. Material: blood. CDR3 residues: CASSGTREFPYQETQYF. CDR3 in DNA: TGTGCCAGCAGTGGGACTAGAGAGTTCCCCTACCAAGAGACCCAGTACTTC.